This is a list of T cell receptor beta chains from one sample in a study of blood T cell repertoires in COVID-19. Sequencing used immunoSEQ multiplex PCR; TCRdb keeps in-frame clones, though not all of them. Of almost 200,000 clones detected, around four fifths appear once; the ten largest clones hold roughly 0.91%. Sequenced material: peripheral blood. All receptors derive from a man aged 55 to 70 with COVID-19, enrolled during active disease. Each CDR3 is given with its conserved first and last residue. Fields, in order: D gene, clone size, J gene, V gene, CDR3 protein, CDR3 DNA. A D gene is named only where the DNA matches it firmly. Clone size is stated in some rows and not others, as once, few, many or a class when expanded.

TRBD1 NA TRBJ1-6 TRBV7-2 CASSTWTGKRSPLHF TGTGCCAGCAGCACCTGGACAGGGAAAAGGTCACCCCTCCACTTT
NA NA TRBJ1-2 TRBV19 CASSISGGHFDGYTF TGTGCCAGTAGTATCTCGGGGGGGCATTTCGATGGCTACACCTTC
NA NA TRBJ1-2 TRBV5-6 CASSLAGVYGYTF TGTGCCAGCAGCTTGGCCGGGGTCTATGGCTACACCTTC
NA NA TRBJ1-1 TRBV29-1 CSVEDEGAEAFF TGCAGCGTTGAAGACGAAGGGGCTGAAGCTTTCTTT
NA few TRBJ2-1 TRBV7-9 CASSLLLDRNNEQFF TGTGCCAGCAGCCTCTTACTGGACAGAAACAATGAGCAGTTCTTC
NA NA TRBJ1-2 TRBV19 CASSIEQGINYGYTF TGTGCCAGTAGTATAGAGCAGGGAATCAACTATGGCTACACCTTC
TRBD1 NA TRBJ1-1 TRBV6-2/TRBV6-3 CASSRTGGNTEAFF TGTGCCAGCAGCCGAACAGGGGGAAACACTGAAGCTTTCTTT
NA NA TRBJ2-7 TRBV6-1 CASSEGWSWNSGRLYEQYF TGTGCCAGCAGTGAAGGCTGGTCATGGAATTCGGGTCGTCTCTACGAGCAGTACTTC
NA few TRBJ2-1 TRBV2 CASSVDPRGEQFF TGTGCCAGCAGTGTTGATCCTAGGGGCGAGCAGTTCTTC
NA NA TRBJ1-1 TRBV27 CASSPGQNTEAFF TGTGCCAGCAGTCCTGGACAGAACACTGAAGCTTTCTTT
NA NA TRBJ1-4 TRBV5-5 CASSSGKRAFEKLFF TGTGCCAGCAGCTCCGGGAAGAGGGCATTCGAAAAACTGTTTTTT
TRBD2 once TRBJ2-7 TRBV27 CASSPLPRAGVGEQYF TGTGCCAGCAGTCCTCTCCCAAGAGCGGGGGTGGGAGAGCAGTACTTC
NA NA TRBJ1-1 TRBV20-1 CSAQTNTEAFF TGCAGTGCCCAGACAAACACTGAAGCTTTCTTT
NA NA TRBJ2-5 TRBV28 CASSSTGRQETQYF TGTGCCAGCAGTTCTACAGGGCGCCAAGAGACCCAGTACTTC
NA NA TRBJ1-3 TRBV6-5 CASSAGGLSGNTIYF TGTGCCAGCAGCGCCGGCGGCCTCTCTGGAAACACCATATATTTT
TRBD2 NA TRBJ2-3 TRBV7-2 CASSPGGTTDTQYF TGTGCCAGCAGCCCGGGGGGGACCACAGATACGCAGTATTTT
TRBD2 NA TRBJ2-7 TRBV7-8 CASSPGRAGDEQYF TGTGCCAGCAGCCCCGGGAGGGCGGGAGACGAGCAGTACTTC
TRBD2 NA TRBJ2-7 TRBV5-1 CASSSRLAGGISYEQYF TGCGCCAGCAGCTCCCGACTAGCGGGAGGGATTTCCTACGAGCAGTACTTC
NA NA TRBJ2-3 TRBV19 CATGQRFRTDTQYF TGTGCCACCGGACAGCGATTCCGCACAGATACGCAGTATTTT
TRBD1 NA TRBJ2-2 TRBV10-3 CAIKDRGNTGELFF TGTGCCATCAAAGACAGGGGGAACACCGGGGAGCTGTTTTTT
NA NA TRBJ2-1 TRBV27 CASSLGVNEQFF TGTGCCAGCAGTTTGGGAGTCAATGAGCAGTTCTTC
TRBD1 NA TRBJ1-4 TRBV7-9 CASSFIVWIETGAREKLFF TGTGCCAGCAGCTTCATAGTGTGGATAGAGACAGGGGCCAGAGAAAAACTGTTTTTT
NA NA TRBJ2-7 TRBV5-1 CASSLSNGGPYEQYF TGCGCCAGCAGCTTGTCGAACGGGGGGCCCTACGAGCAGTACTTC
NA NA TRBJ1-3 TRBV9 CASSPHAVAGNTIYF TGTGCCAGCAGCCCCCATGCGGTGGCTGGAAACACCATATATTTT
TRBD2 NA TRBJ2-7 TRBV28 CASVTSGYEQYF TGTGCCTCGGTGACTAGCGGGTACGAGCAGTACTTC
NA NA TRBJ2-3 TRBV21-1 CASSYRDRGDTQYF TGTGCCAGCAGCTACCGGGACAGGGGAGATACGCAGTATTTT
NA NA TRBJ1-5 TRBV4-1 CASSRLSNQPQHF TGCGCCAGCAGCCGGCTTAGCAATCAGCCCCAGCATTTT
TRBD1 NA TRBJ1-2 TRBV12-5 CASGGYRGLGYTF TGTGCTAGTGGTGGTTACAGGGGACTGGGCTACACCTTC
TRBD1 NA TRBJ2-5 TRBV19 CASSTGQQETQYF TGTGCCAGTAGTACGGGACAGCAAGAGACCCAGTACTTC
TRBD1 once TRBJ1-5 TRBV3-1/TRBV3-2 CASSGTGNQPQHF TGTGCCAGCAGCGGGACAGGCAATCAGCCCCAGCATTTT
TRBD1 NA TRBJ1-2 TRBV7-9 CASSLGGGGYGYTF TGTGCCAGCAGCTTAGGAGGGGGCGGCTATGGCTACACCTTC
NA few TRBJ1-1 TRBV7-2 CASSYSMNTEAFF TGTGCCAGCAGCTACAGTATGAACACTGAAGCTTTCTTT
TRBD2 once TRBJ2-7 TRBV29-1 CSVEGGGYEQYF TGCAGCGTTGAAGGGGGGGGGTACGAGCAGTACTTC
NA NA TRBJ1-3 TRBV19 CASSYRHSGNTIYF TGTGCCAGTAGTTACAGGCACTCTGGAAACACCATATATTTT
TRBD1 NA TRBJ2-2 TRBV7-2 CASSPRQGSTGELFF TGTGCCAGCAGCCCGCGACAGGGAAGCACCGGGGAGCTGTTTTTT
TRBD2 NA TRBJ2-3 TRBV7-2 CASSLVRGSGGWATDTQYF TGTGCCAGCAGCTTAGTTAGAGGTAGCGGGGGATGGGCCACAGATACGCAGTATTTT
NA few TRBJ2-7 TRBV19 CASSFRRGYEQYF TGTGCCAGTAGTTTCCGGAGGGGTTACGAGCAGTACTTC
NA NA TRBJ1-2 TRBV19 CASSIDIGYGYTF TGTGCCAGTAGTATAGATATCGGGTATGGCTACACCTTC
NA NA TRBJ1-2 TRBV28 CASSYPNGQGNYGYTF TGTGCCAGCAGTTACCCCAACGGGCAGGGAAACTATGGCTACACCTTC
TRBD2 NA TRBJ2-1 TRBV18 CASSPPGGGPGNEQFF TGTGCCAGCTCACCACCGGGGGGAGGGCCGGGGAATGAGCAGTTCTTC
NA once TRBJ2-1 TRBV23-1 CASSLCRIVKQFF TGCGCCAGCAGTCTATGCAGGATCGTCAAGCAGTTCTTC
TRBD2 NA TRBJ2-5 TRBV18 CASSPNAGEGETQYF TGTGCCAGCTCACCGAACGCGGGGGAGGGGGAGACCCAGTACTTC
NA NA TRBJ1-5 TRBV5-1 CASSRSYNQPQHF TGCGCCAGCAGCCGGTCTTACAATCAGCCCCAGCATTTT
NA NA TRBJ1-1 TRBV25-1 CASSEAAGIGEAFF TGTGCCAGCAGTGAAGCGGCAGGGATCGGGGAAGCTTTCTTT
NA NA TRBJ1-1 TRBV7-2 CASSFRSYTEAFF TGTGCCAGCAGCTTCCGGAGTTACACTGAAGCTTTCTTT
TRBD1 once TRBJ2-7 TRBV25-1 CASSLPGQSSYEQYF TGTGCCAGCAGTTTACCGGGACAGAGCTCCTACGAGCAGTACTTC
NA NA TRBJ1-5 TRBV6-1 CASREGAGSNQPQHF TGTGCCAGCAGGGAAGGGGCAGGAAGCAATCAGCCCCAGCATTTT
TRBD1 NA TRBJ1-1 TRBV20-1 CSASLRQGATEAFF TGCAGTGCTAGTTTGAGACAGGGGGCCACTGAAGCTTTCTTT
TRBD2 NA TRBJ2-5 TRBV7-9 CASSTRGGQVGTQYF TGTGCCAGCAGCACCCGCGGGGGGCAAGTCGGGACCCAGTACTTC
TRBD1 once TRBJ1-6 TRBV27 CASSPGTVSSYNSPLHF TGTGCCAGCAGTCCAGGGACAGTAAGCTCCTATAATTCACCCCTCCACTTT
TRBD1 NA TRBJ1-1 TRBV7-9 CASSLEWTGGSLNTEAFF TGTGCCAGCAGCTTAGAGTGGACAGGGGGATCTTTGAACACTGAAGCTTTCTTT
NA NA TRBJ1-2 TRBV28 CASSFLQGTGYTF TGTGCCAGCAGTTTTTTGCAGGGGACAGGCTACACCTTC
NA NA TRBJ2-1 TRBV14 CASSRKVHERFF TGTGCCAGCAGCCGCAAGGTACACGAGCGGTTCTTC
NA NA TRBJ2-2 TRBV10-3 CAISESSMRAANTGELFF TGTGCCATCAGTGAGTCGAGTATGCGGGCCGCGAACACCGGGGAGCTGTTTTTT
NA NA TRBJ1-5 TRBV5-1 CASSLSDPSNQPQHF TGCGCCAGCAGCTTGTCAGATCCTAGCAATCAGCCCCAGCATTTT
NA NA TRBJ2-1 TRBV5-6 CASRGVIYNEQFF TGTGCCAGCAGAGGGGTTATCTACAATGAGCAGTTCTTC